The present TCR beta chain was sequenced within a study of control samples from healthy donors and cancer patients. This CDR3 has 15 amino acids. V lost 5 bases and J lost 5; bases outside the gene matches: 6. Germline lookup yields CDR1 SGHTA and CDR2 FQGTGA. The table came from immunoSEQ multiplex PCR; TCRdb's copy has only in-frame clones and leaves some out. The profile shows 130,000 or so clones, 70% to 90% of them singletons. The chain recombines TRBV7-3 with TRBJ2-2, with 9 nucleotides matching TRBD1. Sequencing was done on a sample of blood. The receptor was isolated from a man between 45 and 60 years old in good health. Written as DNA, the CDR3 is TGTGCCAGCAGCCGGACAGGGGTAGGGACCGGGGAGCTGTTTTTT. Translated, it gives CASSRTGVGTGELFF.